The clone carrying this TCR beta chain appeared many times. Its cognate antigen is unknown. Germline V lookup: CDR1 SGHDT, CDR2 YYEEEE. V dropped 0 bases and J dropped 0 bases, with 4 bases sitting between them. This CDR3 has 13 amino acids. This specimen comes from a study of regulatory T cells in long-lasting Graves disease. At the level of the study: Persistence in Graves' disease denoted antithyroid drug use beyond 5 years alongside positive TSH receptor antibodies. Study-wide findings and caveats: Segments TRBV28, TRBJ1-2 and TRBJ2-5 showed preferential usage in persistent disease.

Library construction for TCR beta used iRepertoire HTBI primers and Arm-PCR of CDR3 regions. Via MiXCR, TCRdb re-called the multiplex PCR reads, giving one row per CDR3 protein. The sample records more than 300,000 distinct CDR3 sequences, around a fifth being singletons. This sample's time point: persistent/refractory GD, antithyroid drugs over 5 years with positive TRAb. PBMC-extracted RNA yielded the TCR library. The J gene is TRBJ2-7, the V gene TRBV5-6; D is unresolved. Sequencing used peripheral blood mononuclear cells (PBMCs), obtained when the disease was refractory, from a patient treated with antithyroid drugs. This sequence was found in a female donor with Graves disease. The CDR3 is CASSLDNSYEQYF. The CDR3 DNA is TGTGCCAGCAGCTTGGACAACTCCTACGAGCAGTACTTC.